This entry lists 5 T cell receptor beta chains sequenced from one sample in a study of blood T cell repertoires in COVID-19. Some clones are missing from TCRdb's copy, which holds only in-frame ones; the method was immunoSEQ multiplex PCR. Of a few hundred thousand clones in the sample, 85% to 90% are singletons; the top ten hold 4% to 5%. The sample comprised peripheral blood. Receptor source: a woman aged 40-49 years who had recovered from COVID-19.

This chain's CDR3 is CASSYRGLGTDTQYF. CDR3 bases: TGTGCCAGCAGTTACAGGGGGCTCGGCACAGATACGCAGTATTTT. The chain combines TRBV6-5 with TRBJ2-3; 7 nucleotides line up with TRBD1. The germline V gene has CDR1 MNHEY and CDR2 SVGAGI. This CDR3 spans 15 amino acids. The V and J ends lost 2 bases and 1 base, in that order; junction bases with no gene match: 3.

CDR3 bases: TGTGCCAGCAGCCAAGGTGGGGGCCCCCAAGAGACCCAGTACTTC. The encoded protein is CASSQGGGPQETQYF. The chain recombines TRBV3-1 (or the pseudogene TRBV3-2) with TRBJ2-5, with a weak D call TRBD1 (6 bases). This CDR3 contains 15 residues. Trimming left V 1 base short and J 1 base short, with 10 bases between. Per germline, CDR1 LGHDT and CDR2 YNNKEL (reference sequence).

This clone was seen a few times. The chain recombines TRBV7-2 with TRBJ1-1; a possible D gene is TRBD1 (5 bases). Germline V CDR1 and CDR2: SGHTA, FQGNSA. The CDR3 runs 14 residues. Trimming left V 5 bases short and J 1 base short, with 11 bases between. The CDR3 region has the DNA TGTGCCAGCAGCCCCTCGGGGGGGAACACTGAAGCTTTCTTT. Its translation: CASSPSGGNTEAFF.

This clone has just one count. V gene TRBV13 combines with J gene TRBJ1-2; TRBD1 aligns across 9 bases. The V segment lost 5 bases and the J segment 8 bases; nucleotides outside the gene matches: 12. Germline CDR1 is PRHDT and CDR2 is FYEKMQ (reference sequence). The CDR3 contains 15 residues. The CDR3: CASSIPGTGSLGYTF. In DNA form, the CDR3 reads TGTGCCAGCAGCATCCCCGGGACAGGGTCCCTCGGCTACACCTTC.

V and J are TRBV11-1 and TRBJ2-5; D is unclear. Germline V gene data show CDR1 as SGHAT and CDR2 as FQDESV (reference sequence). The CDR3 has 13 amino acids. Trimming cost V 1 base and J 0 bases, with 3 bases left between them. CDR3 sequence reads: CASSLGHQETQYF. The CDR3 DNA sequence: TGTGCCAGCAGCTTAGGGCACCAAGAGACCCAGTACTTC.